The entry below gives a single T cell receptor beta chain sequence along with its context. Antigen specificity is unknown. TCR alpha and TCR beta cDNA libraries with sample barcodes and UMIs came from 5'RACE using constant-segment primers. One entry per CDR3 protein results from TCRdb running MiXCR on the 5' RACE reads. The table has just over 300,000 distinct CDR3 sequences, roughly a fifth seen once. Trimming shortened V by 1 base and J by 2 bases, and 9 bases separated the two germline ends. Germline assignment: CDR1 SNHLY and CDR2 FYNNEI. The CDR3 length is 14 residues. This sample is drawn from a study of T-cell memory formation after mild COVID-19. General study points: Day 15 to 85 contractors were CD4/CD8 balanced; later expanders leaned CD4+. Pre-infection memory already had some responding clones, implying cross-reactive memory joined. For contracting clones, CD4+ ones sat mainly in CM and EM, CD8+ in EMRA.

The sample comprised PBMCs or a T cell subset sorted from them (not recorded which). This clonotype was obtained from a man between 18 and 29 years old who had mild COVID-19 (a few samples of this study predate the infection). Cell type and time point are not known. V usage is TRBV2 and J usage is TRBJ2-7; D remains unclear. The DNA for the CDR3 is TGTGCCAGCAGTGAAGACTTTCAAGCCTACGAGCAGTACTTC. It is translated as CASSEDFQAYEQYF.